Detailed here is one T cell receptor (beta chain). This clone came up a few times. There is no known antigen for this receptor. The input lacks base qualities; no much larger clone sits a single base away. Using the deep immunoSEQ assay, multiplex PCR amplified TCR CDR3 regions from genomic DNA. Extracted genomic DNA from each cell subset was distributed evenly across all wells of several immunoSEQ 96-well plates, and each plate was treated as a replicate. For sorted subsets, around 200 ng genomic DNA, equal to 30,000 to 35,000 T cell genomes, was loaded into each replicate PCR. Purified libraries were quantified with a Qubit 3.0 fluorometer, sized on a Bioanalyzer 2100, and re-quantified with the KAPA Library Quantification kit. Every immunoSEQ 96-well plate was sequenced on a separate single-read 150-cycle Illumina NextSeq 550 flow cell. The paper's data handling went like this. Because only junctional sequences without quality scores were contained in the immunoSEQ output, filtering matching that applied to full-length reads could not be performed. Sequences were annotated with PyIR, a Python wrapper for IgBLAST v1.9, using IMGT germline references to assign V/J genes and CDR3. Reads were removed for weak V/J assignments (E-value above 1e-6), missing CDR3, stop codons, out-of-frame junctions, or ambiguous translated residues. V3J clonotypes were defined as sequences sharing an identical inferred V gene, J gene, and CDR3 amino acid sequence. Percentage overlap between repertoires was calculated by dividing the number of shared unique clonotypes by the size of the smaller repertoire. RTK rarefaction, the Chao1 estimator, and Recon v2.1 estimates of unobserved clonotypes were used to assess repertoire richness. For all TCRbeta clonotypes obtained by the gDNA method from four donors, generation probabilities were computed with OLGA. The table was pulled from immuneACCESS by TCRdb, which kept in-frame rearrangements only. Such tables lose some clones; where checked, under half of the loss comes from unresolved V genes, and the rest has no known cause. The D gene and trimming were derived from the DNA, and the V and J assignments and clone size from that table. The sample table contains around 2,000,000 clones; only one count was recorded for more than 85% of them. The top ten hold under 2% of the sample.

This sample is part of a study of shared clonotypes between healthy human individuals (dated by TCRdb to about 2020). Study-wide context: The cohort comprised a couple of women and three men aged 18 to 49 years. To increase sequencing depth and limit assay-specific biases, TCR repertoire library preparation and sequencing were carried out by different laboratories using diverse techniques. For each donor, three plates each were used for CD4 naive and CD4 memory, two plates were used for CD8 naive, and one plate was used for CD8 memory. The study deeply sequenced blood TCR repertoires of roughly five healthy adults to estimate repertoire size and the extent of clonotype sharing between individuals. Between about 0.9 and 8.9 billion PBMCs per donor were obtained by leukapheresis.

CD8 naive samples were CD45RO-negative cells positively selected for CCR7, giving a CD45RA+CCR7+ population that excluded TemRA cells. The donors were healthy, HIV-negative adults who had no recently reported acute infections or vaccinations. Every donor was a Caucasian adult living in Nashville, Tennessee, USA. Blood was obtained by leukapheresis, after which PBMCs were separated by Ficoll-Histopaque density gradient centrifugation and cryopreserved in liquid nitrogen vapor phase. Analytical flow cytometry was used to check the purity and quantity of each magnetically sorted T cell population. Genomic DNA was isolated from every sorted fraction and measured by UV absorbance on a Nanodrop 2000c. What the authors observed across the whole study: Rarefaction of sorted-subset datasets indicated incomplete sequencing despite the large sequencing depth. The small number of donors limited the genetic and exposure-history diversity represented. Estimated clonotype richness was generally larger for naive than for memory subsets. Compared with non-shared clonotypes, the clonotypes found in all four sorted-subset donors had higher generation probabilities. Pairwise subsampling indicated that sequencing depth was expected to affect the degree of clonotype sharing among donors. Sampling was limited to blood, and TCR repertoires in tissue likely differ from TCR repertoires in blood. Sharing across several donors was observed for about 5% of naive CD4, around 3.5% of naive CD8, 2% to 2.5% of memory CD4, and approximately 0.41% of memory CD8 clonotypes.

Sequencing was done on a sample of naive CD8+ T cells from PBMCs. The sample's cell subset or site label, in plain terms: CD45RA+CCR7+. The sequence was collected from a young man in good health. Some clones in this sample may be carry-over from other donors' samples.

This receptor carries the CDR3 CASSPGTDGYTF. The sequenced DNA: TGTGCCAGCAGTCCCGGGACCGATGGCTACACCTTC. The sequence joins TRBV27 to TRBJ1-2; the D gene is perhaps TRBD1, on 5 matching bases. Including cysteine and phenylalanine, the CDR3 has 12 amino acids. Only the CDR3 portion is preserved as DNA: 36 bases, with reading frame beginning at the first base. The germline V gene (reference sequence) gives CDR1 as MNHEY and CDR2 as SMNVEV. At the junction V is shortened by 5 bases and J by 6 bases, with 10 bases in between.